This T cell receptor (delta chain) was retrieved from a study of gammadelta T cells in human blood (dated by TCRdb to about 2020). Paper-wide results and their limitations: The study reported that microbial exposure appeared to drive polyclonal expansion of innate gamma-delta T cells immediately after birth.

With regard to this clone: Its specific antigen is unknown. TCRdb attributes to this sequence the protein of a much larger clone, which differs from the DNA translation at residues 5 and 7; a read error is likely, and the protein displayed is translated from the DNA.

CDR1 and CDR2 are read off the germline V gene as GEAIGNYY and EKD. From the cysteine through the phenylalanine, the CDR3 covers 16 amino acids. Just the 48-base CDR3 DNA is kept, in frame starting at base 1. Relative to germline, V is missing 3 bases and J is missing 3 bases, with 12 bases of the junction outside any gene match. Receptors were amplified or captured by RT-PCR. Sequencing instrument: Illumina MiSeq. After TCRdb called clones again from the public reads with CATT, rows with identical DNA were merged. The sample table shows 700 to 900 delta-chain clones, and 50% to 65% are seen once. The top ten clonotypes cover about 24% of the sample.

The TCR originated in a newborn. The sequence is built from TRDV2 and TRDJ1, with 7 central nucleotides matching TRDD3. Sequenced input: Vgamma9Vdelta2 gamma-delta T cells from cord blood. In nucleotide form, the sequence is TGTGCCTGTGACGCGTACGGGGGGATTGGATCCGATAAACTCATCTTT. Translated, this is CACDAYGGIGSDKLIF.